Following are 3 T cell receptor beta chains from one sample sequenced in a study of early T cells in non-severe SARS-CoV-2 infection. TCRdb re-called the 5' RACE reads with MiXCR, one entry per CDR3 protein. This sample has 45,000 to 60,000 distinct CDR3 sequences, with 10% found just once. Specimen: whole blood. The receptor source for this set is an adult who was a healthcare worker with PCR-confirmed SARS-CoV-2 infection or an uninfected control (not recorded which).

A remark on this clonotype: This may arise from a read error, as a much more abundant clone is one base away. This sequence joins TRBV5-6 and TRBJ2-5; 8 bases are shared with TRBD2. The CDR3 extends over 16 amino acids. V shed 9 bases and J 4 bases; nucleotides not matched to a gene: 17. Per the germline V gene, CDR1 is SGHDT and CDR2 is YYEEEE. CDR3 nucleotides: TGTGCCATCATCGGCAGCGGGGGCCGGGTGACAGAGACCCAGTACTTC. As protein: CAIIGSGGRVTETQYF.

The rearrangement links TRBV9 to TRBJ1-1; D is uncertain. Per germline, CDR1 SGDLS and CDR2 YYNGEE. V lost 2 bases and J lost 0, with 14 bases in between. This CDR3 region has 16 residues. The CDR3 is CASSVKNSQLNTEAFF. The DNA of the CDR3 is TGTGCCAGCAGCGTTAAAAACTCACAGTTGAACACTGAAGCTTTCTTT.

This clonotype was counted only a few times. This chain joins TRBV25-1 and TRBJ2-7; TRBD2 agrees at 7 bases. With 3 bases clipped from V and 2 bases from J, the junction kept 4 bases outside the gene matches. CDR1 MGHDK and CDR2 SYGVNS come from the germline V gene. CDR3 size: 14 residues. The chain's CDR3 is CASSDSGGAYEQYF. The CDR3 DNA reads as TGTGCCAGCAGTGATTCGGGGGGAGCCTACGAGCAGTACTTC.